Given below is one T cell receptor beta chain in context. This may stem from a read error, because a much larger clone lies one nucleotide away. The TCR beta CDR3 regions underwent amplification from RNA transcripts. First-round RT-PCR used HTBI primers; second-round multiplex PCR followed. TCRdb re-derived calls from the multiplex PCR reads in MiXCR, one entry per CDR3 protein. Here the sample spans almost 750,000 distinct CDR3 sequences, roughly two fifths being singletons. None of the included patients had other autoimmune diseases, uncontrolled infections, pregnancy or lactation, as these led to exclusion. The PBMCs had their origin in around 10 ml of fresh peripheral blood. The sample is drawn from a study of Graves' ophthalmopathy and Graves' hyperthyroidism. Across the whole study: Peripheral blood samples were taken at initial diagnosis, before any treatment.

The V end lost 0 bases, the J end lost 4 bases, and 12 bases lay between the germline ends. This CDR3 contains 14 residues. Germline-derived CDR1 and CDR2 are DFQATT and SNEGSKA (reference sequence). The chain recombines TRBV20-1 with TRBJ2-5; either TRBD1 or TRBD2 may supply D (5 bases each). Sequenced: peripheral blood. The receptor's source is an adult man with Graves' ophthalmopathy. The CDR3 region has the DNA TGCAGTGCTAGAGACAGGGATGGGGGAGAGACCCAGTACTTC. Translated, it gives CSARDRDGGETQYF.